These T cell receptor beta chains were read from a single sample in a study of blood T cell repertoires in COVID-19. Sequenced by immunoSEQ multiplex PCR; TCRdb stores in-frame clones only, minus some. The profile covers a few hundred thousand clones, with roughly 83% appearing a single time and about 12% taken by the ten largest. Sequencing was carried out using peripheral blood. Every receptor here comes from a man older than 75 with acute or convalescent COVID-19. The CDR3 runs from the conserved cysteine through the conserved F or W. D genes are given only for firm matches. Size is omitted from some rows. Given values are once, few, many or a class for expanded clones.

TRBJ1-5,NA,NA,14,TRBV28,CASTSGGDTQPQHF,TGTGCCAGCACCTCGGGGGGGGACACTCAGCCCCAGCATTTT
TRBJ2-3,NA,NA,16,TRBV11-2,CASSLGTNSGTDTQYF,TGTGCCAGCAGCTTAGGGACAAACTCTGGCACAGATACGCAGTATTTT
TRBJ1-2,TRBD1,NA,14,TRBV5-8,CASSLDRGRFGYTF,TGTGCCAGCAGCTTGGACAGGGGGCGGTTTGGCTACACCTTC
TRBJ1-2,TRBD1,NA,11,TRBV2,CASGTGHGYTF,TGTGCCAGCGGGACAGGGCATGGCTACACCTTC
TRBJ2-7,NA,NA,14,TRBV5-4,CASSLEISSYEQYF,TGTGCCAGCAGCTTGGAAATTAGCTCCTACGAGCAGTACTTC
TRBJ1-1,NA,NA,14,TRBV6-4,CASSLDTLNTEAFF,TGTGCCAGCAGTTTAGACACATTGAACACTGAAGCTTTCTTT
TRBJ2-2,TRBD2,NA,17,TRBV3-1/TRBV3-2,CASSQTGTSGNTGELFF,TGTGCCAGCAGCCAAACCGGGACTAGCGGGAACACCGGGGAGCTGTTTTTT
TRBJ1-1,NA,NA,13,TRBV18,CASSPQQQAEAFF,TGTGCCAGCTCACCACAACAACAGGCAGAAGCTTTCTTT
TRBJ2-2,TRBD2,NA,16,TRBV9,CASSVGGSGGPGELFF,TGTGCCAGCAGCGTAGGGGGTAGCGGGGGGCCCGGGGAGCTGTTTTTT
TRBJ1-5,NA,NA,15,TRBV3-1/TRBV3-2,CASSQGPGHNQPQHF,TGTGCCAGCAGCCAAGGCCCGGGACACAATCAGCCCCAGCATTTT
TRBJ1-6,NA,NA,14,TRBV3-1/TRBV3-2,CASSQGSNNSPLHF,TGTGCCAGCAGCCAGGGGAGTAATAATTCACCCCTCCACTTT
TRBJ2-2,NA,NA,17,TRBV4-2,CASSLGRQMEFTGELFF,TGTGCCAGCAGCTTGGGCCGACAGATGGAGTTCACCGGGGAGCTGTTTTTT
TRBJ1-2,NA,NA,14,TRBV28,CASSFSGSFYGYTF,TGTGCCAGCAGTTTCTCAGGGTCCTTCTATGGCTACACCTTC
TRBJ2-1,NA,NA,15,TRBV13,CASSFMIAGHNEQFF,TGTGCCAGCAGCTTTATGATAGCCGGCCACAATGAGCAGTTCTTC
TRBJ2-5,TRBD1,NA,13,TRBV5-6,CASSLRQGRTQYF,TGTGCCAGCAGCTTGAGACAGGGGAGAACCCAGTACTTC
TRBJ1-5,TRBD1,many,15,TRBV6-5,CASSLTGKRNQPQHF,TGTGCCAGCAGCCTGACAGGGAAGCGCAATCAGCCCCAGCATTTT
TRBJ2-2,TRBD2,NA,16,TRBV9,CASSVGSSGNTGELFF,TGTGCCAGCAGCGTAGGATCTAGCGGGAACACCGGGGAGCTGTTTTTT
TRBJ1-5,NA,once,15,TRBV19,CASSIDFQRGQPQHF,TGTGCCAGTAGTATAGATTTCCAGCGGGGTCAGCCCCAGCATTTT
TRBJ1-2,TRBD1,NA,15,TRBV5-1,CASSLQGVLAYGYTF,TGCGCCAGCAGCTTACAGGGGGTACTAGCCTATGGCTACACCTTC
TRBJ1-5,TRBD1,NA,14,TRBV6-5,CASSYGTGNQPQHF,TGTGCCAGCAGTTACGGGACAGGAAATCAGCCCCAGCATTTT
TRBJ2-4,NA,NA,15,TRBV5-1,CASRQGVSSKNIQYF,TGCGCCAGCAGACAAGGGGTCTCTTCCAAAAACATTCAGTACTTC
TRBJ2-1,NA,NA,13,TRBV2,CASSSGLNNEQFF,TGTGCCAGCAGTTCCGGACTTAACAATGAGCAGTTCTTC
TRBJ2-7,NA,NA,13,TRBV5-1,CASSSGSGVEQYF,TGCGCCAGCAGCTCCGGTTCGGGGGTCGAGCAGTACTTC
TRBJ1-5,TRBD1,NA,14,TRBV18,CASSPTGGRQPQHF,TGTGCCAGCTCACCTACAGGGGGCAGACAGCCCCAGCATTTT
TRBJ1-2,NA,once,14,TRBV27,CASRSHLASYGYTF,TGTGCCAGCAGATCACACCTGGCTAGCTATGGCTACACCTTC
TRBJ2-3,NA,NA,15,TRBV6-6,CASSYSEGVTDTQYF,TGTGCCAGCAGTTACTCCGAGGGAGTCACAGATACGCAGTATTTT
TRBJ1-3,NA,once,15,TRBV5-1,CASSLESGSGNTIYF,TGCGCCAGCAGCTTAGAATCGGGTTCTGGAAACACCATATATTTT
TRBJ1-1,NA,few,16,TRBV5-4,CASSLGSSNQNTEAFF,TGTGCCAGCAGCTTGGGCAGTTCGAACCAGAACACTGAAGCTTTCTTT
TRBJ1-1,TRBD1,NA,13,TRBV27,CASSFGTGAEAFF,TGTGCCAGCAGTTTTGGGACAGGGGCTGAAGCTTTCTTT
TRBJ2-7,NA,NA,12,TRBV6-5,CASSRTGYEQYF,TGTGCCAGCTCCCGGACGGGGTACGAGCAGTACTTC
TRBJ1-3,NA,NA,18,TRBV7-2,CASSLEPPGGETGNTIYF,TGTGCCAGCAGCTTAGAGCCACCAGGAGGGGAAACTGGAAACACCATATATTTT
TRBJ2-1,NA,NA,13,TRBV28,CASFTGYNNEQFF,TGTGCCAGTTTCACAGGTTATAACAATGAGCAGTTCTTC
TRBJ1-5,NA,NA,14,TRBV5-5,CASSLTINSEPQHF,TGTGCCAGCAGCTTAACTATAAATAGTGAGCCCCAGCATTTT
TRBJ1-1,NA,NA,13,TRBV29-1,CSARTGLNTEAFF,TGCAGCGCCCGAACAGGGTTGAACACTGAAGCTTTCTTT
TRBJ2-5,TRBD1,NA,16,TRBV3-1/TRBV3-2,CASSQDSRGPGETQYF,TGTGCCAGCAGCCAAGATTCGAGGGGGCCGGGGGAGACCCAGTACTTC
TRBJ2-6,NA,NA,13,TRBV28,CASSISGANVLTF,TGTGCCAGCAGCATCTCTGGGGCCAACGTCCTGACTTTC
TRBJ2-1,TRBD2,NA,15,TRBV11-2,CASSLASGPYNEQFF,TGTGCCAGCAGCTTGGCTAGCGGCCCCTACAATGAGCAGTTCTTC
TRBJ1-5,NA,NA,13,TRBV6-5,CASHRELNQPQHF,TGTGCCAGTCACAGGGAGCTCAATCAGCCCCAGCATTTT
TRBJ1-2,NA,NA,13,TRBV7-9,CASSVTGFIGYTF,TGTGCCAGCAGCGTCACAGGGTTTATTGGCTACACCTTC
TRBJ1-4,NA,few,14,TRBV9,CASSVETYPEKLFF,TGTGCCAGCAGCGTAGAAACTTATCCCGAAAAACTGTTTTTT
TRBJ2-2,TRBD1,NA,15,TRBV27,CASTKDRANTGELFF,TGTGCCAGCACCAAGGACAGGGCGAACACCGGGGAGCTGTTTTTT
TRBJ1-6,NA,NA,14,TRBV3-1/TRBV3-2,CASSPSTDNSPLHF,TGTGCCAGCAGCCCTTCGACAGATAATTCACCCCTCCACTTT
TRBJ2-7,NA,NA,14,TRBV2,CASSEGAGSYEQYF,TGTGCCAGCAGTGAAGGGGCAGGTTCCTACGAGCAGTACTTC
TRBJ1-1,NA,NA,14,TRBV6-2/TRBV6-3,CASSLRARNTEAFF,TGTGCCAGCAGTTTGCGTGCTCGGAACACTGAAGCTTTCTTT
TRBJ2-2,TRBD1,NA,14,TRBV7-6,CASSLSRGSGELFF,TGTGCCAGCAGCTTATCCAGGGGGTCCGGGGAGCTGTTTTTT